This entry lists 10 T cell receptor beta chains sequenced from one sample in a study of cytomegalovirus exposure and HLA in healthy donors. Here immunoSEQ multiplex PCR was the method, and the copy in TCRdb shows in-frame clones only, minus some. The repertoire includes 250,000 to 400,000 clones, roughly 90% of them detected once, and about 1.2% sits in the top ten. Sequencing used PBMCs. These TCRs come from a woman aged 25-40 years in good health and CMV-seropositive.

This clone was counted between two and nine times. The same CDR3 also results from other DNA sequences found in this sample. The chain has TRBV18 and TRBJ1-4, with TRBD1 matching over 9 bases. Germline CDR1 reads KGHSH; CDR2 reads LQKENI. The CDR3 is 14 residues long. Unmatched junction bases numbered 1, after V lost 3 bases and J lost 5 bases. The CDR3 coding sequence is TGTGCCAGCTCACCCGGGACAGGGAATGAAAAACTGTTTTTT. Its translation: CASSPGTGNEKLFF.

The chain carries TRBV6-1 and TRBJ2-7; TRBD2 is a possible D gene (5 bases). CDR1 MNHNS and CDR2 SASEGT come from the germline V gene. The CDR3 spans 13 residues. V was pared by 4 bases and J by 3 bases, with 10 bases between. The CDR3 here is CASSGYTSYEQYF. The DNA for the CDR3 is TGTGCCAGCAGTGGCTACACTAGCTACGAGCAGTACTTC.

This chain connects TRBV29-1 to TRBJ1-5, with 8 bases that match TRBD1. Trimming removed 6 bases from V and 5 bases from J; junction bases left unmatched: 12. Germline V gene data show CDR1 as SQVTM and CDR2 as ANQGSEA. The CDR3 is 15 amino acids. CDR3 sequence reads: CSVTSGQGAYQPQHF. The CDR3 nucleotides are TGCAGCGTCACGTCGGGGCAGGGGGCATATCAGCCCCAGCATTTT.

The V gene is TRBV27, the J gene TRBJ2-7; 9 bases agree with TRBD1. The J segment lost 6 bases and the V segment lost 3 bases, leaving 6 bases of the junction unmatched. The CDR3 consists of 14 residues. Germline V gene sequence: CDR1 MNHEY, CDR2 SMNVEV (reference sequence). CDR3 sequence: CASSFGQGNGEQYF. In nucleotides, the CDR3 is TGTGCCAGCAGTTTCGGACAGGGGAACGGCGAGCAGTACTTC.

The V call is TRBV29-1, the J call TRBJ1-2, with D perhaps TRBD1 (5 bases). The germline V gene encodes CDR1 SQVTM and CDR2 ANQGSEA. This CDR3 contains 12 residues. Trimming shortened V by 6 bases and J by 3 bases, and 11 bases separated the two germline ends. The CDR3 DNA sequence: TGCAGCGTCCCAGGGAGCGACTATGGCTACACCTTC. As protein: CSVPGSDYGYTF.

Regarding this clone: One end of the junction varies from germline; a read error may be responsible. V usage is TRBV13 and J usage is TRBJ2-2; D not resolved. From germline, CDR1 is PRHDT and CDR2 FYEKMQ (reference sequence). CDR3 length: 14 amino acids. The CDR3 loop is CASSVGRNTGELFF. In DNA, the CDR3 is TGTGCCAGCAGCGTAGGCAGAAACACCGGGGAGCTGTTTTTT.

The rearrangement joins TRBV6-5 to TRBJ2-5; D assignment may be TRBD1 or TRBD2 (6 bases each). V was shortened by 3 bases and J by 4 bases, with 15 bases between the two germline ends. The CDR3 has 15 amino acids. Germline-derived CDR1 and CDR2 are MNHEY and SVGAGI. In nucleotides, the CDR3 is TGTGCCAGCAGTTATGGGGGGCGAAGGCGAGAGACCCAGTACTTC. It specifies CASSYGGRRRETQYF.

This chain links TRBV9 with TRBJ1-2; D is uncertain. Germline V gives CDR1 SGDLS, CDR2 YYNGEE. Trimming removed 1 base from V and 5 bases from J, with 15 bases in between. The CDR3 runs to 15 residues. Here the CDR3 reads CASSVWEGDGYGYTF. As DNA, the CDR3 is TGTGCCAGCAGCGTATGGGAGGGAGACGGTTATGGCTACACCTTC.

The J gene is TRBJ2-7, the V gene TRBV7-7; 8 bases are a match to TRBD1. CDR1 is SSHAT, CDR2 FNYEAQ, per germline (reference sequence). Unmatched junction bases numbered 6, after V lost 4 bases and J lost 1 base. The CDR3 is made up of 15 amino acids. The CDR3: CASSSGQGSSYEQYF. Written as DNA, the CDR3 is TGTGCCAGCAGCTCAGGACAGGGTTCGTCCTACGAGCAGTACTTC. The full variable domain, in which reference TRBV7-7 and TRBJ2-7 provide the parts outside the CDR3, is GAGVSQSPRYKVTKRGQDVTLRCDPISSHATLYWYQQALGQGPEFLTYFNYEAQPDKSGLPSDRFSAERPEGSISTLTIQRTEQRDSAMYRCASSSGQGSSYEQYFGPGTRLTVT.

The CDR3 protein is CASGRFVQPQHF. In nucleotides, the CDR3 is TGTGCCAGCGGACGGTTTGTTCAGCCCCAGCATTTT. The V call is TRBV28, the J call TRBJ1-5; no definite D call. The germline V gene encodes CDR1 MDHEN and CDR2 SYDVKM. The germline V and J ends were trimmed by 8 bases and 6 bases, with 11 bases remaining between them. This CDR3 has 12 amino acids.